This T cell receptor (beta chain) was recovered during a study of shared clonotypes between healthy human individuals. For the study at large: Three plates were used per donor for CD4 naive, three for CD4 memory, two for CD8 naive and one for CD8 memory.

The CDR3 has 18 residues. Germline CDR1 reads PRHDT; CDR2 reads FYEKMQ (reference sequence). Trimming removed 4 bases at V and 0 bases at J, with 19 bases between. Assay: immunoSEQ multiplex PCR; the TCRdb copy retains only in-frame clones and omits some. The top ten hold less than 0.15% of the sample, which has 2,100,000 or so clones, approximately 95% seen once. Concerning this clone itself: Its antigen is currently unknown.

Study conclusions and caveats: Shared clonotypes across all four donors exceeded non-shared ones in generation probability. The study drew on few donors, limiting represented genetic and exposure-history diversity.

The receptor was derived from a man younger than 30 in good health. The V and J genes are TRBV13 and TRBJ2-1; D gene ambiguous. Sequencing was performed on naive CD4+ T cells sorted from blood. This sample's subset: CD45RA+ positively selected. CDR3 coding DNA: TGTGCCAGCAGCTCCGGGTCCAACTCGAAGAGCTCCTACAATGAGCAGTTCTTC. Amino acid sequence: CASSSGSNSKSSYNEQFF.